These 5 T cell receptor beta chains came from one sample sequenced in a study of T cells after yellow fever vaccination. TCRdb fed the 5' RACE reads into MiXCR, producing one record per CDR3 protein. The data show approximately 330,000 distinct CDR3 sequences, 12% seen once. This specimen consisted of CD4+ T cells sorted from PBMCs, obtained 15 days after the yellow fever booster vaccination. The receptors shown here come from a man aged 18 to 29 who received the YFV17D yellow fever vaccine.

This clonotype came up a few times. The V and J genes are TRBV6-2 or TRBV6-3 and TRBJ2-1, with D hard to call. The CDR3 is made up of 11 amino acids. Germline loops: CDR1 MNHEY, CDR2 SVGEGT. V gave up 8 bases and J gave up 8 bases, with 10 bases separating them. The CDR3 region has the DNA TGTGCCAGCCCCCTCTGGGATGAGCAGTTCTTC. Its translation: CASPLWDEQFF.

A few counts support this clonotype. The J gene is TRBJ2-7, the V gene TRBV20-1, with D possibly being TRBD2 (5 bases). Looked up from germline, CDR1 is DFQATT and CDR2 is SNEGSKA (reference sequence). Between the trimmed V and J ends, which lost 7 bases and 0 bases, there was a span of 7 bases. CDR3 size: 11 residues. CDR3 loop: CSVGLSYEQYV. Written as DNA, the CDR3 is TGCAGTGTTGGACTCTCCTACGAGCAGTACGTC.

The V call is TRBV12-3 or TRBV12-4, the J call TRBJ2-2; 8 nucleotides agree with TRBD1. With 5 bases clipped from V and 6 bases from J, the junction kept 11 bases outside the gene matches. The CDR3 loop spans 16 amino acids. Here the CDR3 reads CASSLILTGVPGELFF. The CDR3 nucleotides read TGTGCCAGCAGTCTAATCTTGACAGGGGTCCCCGGGGAGCTGTTTTTT.

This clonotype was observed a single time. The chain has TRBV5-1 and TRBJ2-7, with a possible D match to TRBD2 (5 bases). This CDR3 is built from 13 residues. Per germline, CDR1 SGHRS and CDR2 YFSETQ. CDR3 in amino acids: CACSLEVSYEQYV. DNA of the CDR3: TGCGCCTGCAGCTTGGAGGTTAGCTACGAGCAGTACGTC.

CDR3 amino acids: CATSRDGLVGYTF. DNA of the CDR3: TGTGCCACCAGCAGAGACGGCCTCGTAGGCTACACCTTC. This chain links TRBV15 with TRBJ1-2; D is unresolved. Deletions cut 0 bases from V and 8 bases from J, with 10 bases between. Germline lookup yields CDR1 LNHNV and CDR2 YYDKDF (reference sequence). This CDR3 is 13 amino acids long.